This T cell receptor beta chain is drawn from a study of blood T cell repertoires in COVID-19. This clone was seen a handful of times. Method: immunoSEQ multiplex PCR; TCRdb's copy keeps in-frame clones and lacks some. The table shows roughly 200,000 clones, with 85% to 90% occurring only once. Germline lookup yields CDR1 ENHRY and CDR2 SYGVKD. J was trimmed by 7 bases and V by 11 bases; bases with no gene match: 22. The CDR3 spans 18 residues. The chain joins TRBV10-3 to TRBJ1-6; 8 bases match TRBD1. The sample was peripheral blood. This clonotype was obtained from a woman in her 30s with active or convalescent COVID-19. CDR3 coding DNA: TGTGCCGCCTCTCCAGACAGGGGAAACTCTGCCCCAAATTCACCCCTCCACTTT. Translated, it gives CAASPDRGNSAPNSPLHF.